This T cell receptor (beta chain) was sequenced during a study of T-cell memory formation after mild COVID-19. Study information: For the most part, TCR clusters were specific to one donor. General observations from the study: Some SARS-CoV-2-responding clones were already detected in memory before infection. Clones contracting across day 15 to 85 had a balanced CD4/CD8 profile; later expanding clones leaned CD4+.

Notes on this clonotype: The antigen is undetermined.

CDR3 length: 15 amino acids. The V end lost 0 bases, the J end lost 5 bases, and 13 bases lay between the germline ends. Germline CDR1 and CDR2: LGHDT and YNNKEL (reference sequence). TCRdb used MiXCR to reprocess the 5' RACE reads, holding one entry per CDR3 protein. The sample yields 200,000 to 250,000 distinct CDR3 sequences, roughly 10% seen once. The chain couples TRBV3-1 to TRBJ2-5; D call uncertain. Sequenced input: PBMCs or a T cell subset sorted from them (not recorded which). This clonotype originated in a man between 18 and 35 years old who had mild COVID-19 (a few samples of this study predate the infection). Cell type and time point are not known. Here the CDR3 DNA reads TGTGCCAGCAGCCAAGATCGCCTAGAAGGGGAGACCCAGTACTTC. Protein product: CASSQDRLEGETQYF.